This entry describes one T cell receptor (beta chain). The antigen remains unidentified. These data originate in a study of a mutant IDH1 vaccine in newly diagnosed glioma. Overall study context: Patients received vaccination from 4-6 weeks after radiotherapy alone, or with temozolomide cycles. Overall study results and limits: Top peripheral T cell clonotype shifts appeared unrelated to pseudoprogression.

The germline gives CDR1 MNHNS, CDR2 SASEGT. With V trimmed by 10 bases and J by 3 bases, 8 bases remained unmatched. This CDR3 contains 14 residues. Sequencing was performed with immunoSEQ multiplex PCR; in TCRdb, only in-frame clones are kept and a portion is missing. Here the sample spans over 50,000 clones, about nine tenths being singletons. The time point is: week 5, during vaccination. With topical imiquimod, each dose of the vaccine consisted of 300 ug of mutant IDH1 20-mer peptide. The sequencing here drew on PBMCs, taken from a glioma patient whose treatment included an IDH1 peptide vaccine. V and J are TRBV6-1 and TRBJ2-7, with TRBD2 matching 11 bases. This TCR was recovered from a woman in her 40s with glioma. In DNA form, the CDR3 reads TGTGCCACGGGGGGACTAGCGGACATCTACGAGCAGTACTTC. Amino acids: CATGGLADIYEQYF.